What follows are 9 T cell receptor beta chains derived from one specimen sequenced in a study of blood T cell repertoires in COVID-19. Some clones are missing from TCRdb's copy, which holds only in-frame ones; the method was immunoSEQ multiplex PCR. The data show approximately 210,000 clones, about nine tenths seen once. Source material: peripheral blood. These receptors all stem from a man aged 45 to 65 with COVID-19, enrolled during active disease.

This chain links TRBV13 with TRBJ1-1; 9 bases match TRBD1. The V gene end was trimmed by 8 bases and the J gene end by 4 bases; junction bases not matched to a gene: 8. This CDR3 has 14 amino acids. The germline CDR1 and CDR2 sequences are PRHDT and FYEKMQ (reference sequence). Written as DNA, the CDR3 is TGTGCCAGCGGACCACAGGGGGCTGTCACTGAAGCTTTCTTT. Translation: CASGPQGAVTEAFF.

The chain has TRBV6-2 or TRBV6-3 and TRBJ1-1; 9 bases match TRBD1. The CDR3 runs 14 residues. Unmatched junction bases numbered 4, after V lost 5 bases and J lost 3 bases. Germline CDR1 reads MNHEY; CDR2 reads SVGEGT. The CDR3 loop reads CASSKQGAYTEAFF. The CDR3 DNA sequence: TGTGCCAGCAGTAAACAGGGGGCGTACACTGAAGCTTTCTTT.

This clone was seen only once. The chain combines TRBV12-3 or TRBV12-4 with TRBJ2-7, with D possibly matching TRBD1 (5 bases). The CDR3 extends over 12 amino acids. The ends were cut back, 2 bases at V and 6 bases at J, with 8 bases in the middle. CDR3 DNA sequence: TGTGCCAGCAGTTTACAGGGTTCCGAGCAGTACTTC. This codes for CASSLQGSEQYF.

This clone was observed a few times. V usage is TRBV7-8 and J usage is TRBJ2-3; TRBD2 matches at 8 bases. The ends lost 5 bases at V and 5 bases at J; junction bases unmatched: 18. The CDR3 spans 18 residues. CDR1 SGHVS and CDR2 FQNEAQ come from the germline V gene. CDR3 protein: CASSPWAQISGKIDTQYF. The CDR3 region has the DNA TGTGCCAGCAGCCCCTGGGCCCAGATTAGCGGGAAAATAGATACGCAGTATTTT.

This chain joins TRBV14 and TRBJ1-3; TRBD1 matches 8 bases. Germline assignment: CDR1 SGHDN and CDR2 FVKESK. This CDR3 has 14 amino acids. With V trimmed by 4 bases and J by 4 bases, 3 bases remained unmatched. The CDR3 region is CASSPRTGGNTIYF. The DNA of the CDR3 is TGTGCCAGCAGCCCACGGACAGGGGGAAACACCATATATTTT. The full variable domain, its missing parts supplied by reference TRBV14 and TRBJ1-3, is EAGVTQFPSHSVIEKGQTVTLRCDPISGHDNLYWYRRVMGKEIKFLLHFVKESKQDESGMPNNRFLAERTGGTYSTLKVQPAELEDSGVYFCASSPRTGGNTIYFGEGSWLTVV.

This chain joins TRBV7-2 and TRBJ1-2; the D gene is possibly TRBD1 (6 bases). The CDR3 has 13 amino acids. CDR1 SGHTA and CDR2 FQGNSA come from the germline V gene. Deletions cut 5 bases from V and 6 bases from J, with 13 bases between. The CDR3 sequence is CASSTQGGNGYTF. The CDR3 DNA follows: TGTGCCAGCAGCACACAGGGTGGGAATGGCTACACCTTC.

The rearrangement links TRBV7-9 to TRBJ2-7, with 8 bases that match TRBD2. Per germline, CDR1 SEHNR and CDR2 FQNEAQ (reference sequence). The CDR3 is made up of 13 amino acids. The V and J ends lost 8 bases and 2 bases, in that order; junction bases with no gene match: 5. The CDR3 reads CASVAGGAYEQYF. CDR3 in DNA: TGTGCCAGCGTTGCGGGAGGAGCCTACGAGCAGTACTTC.

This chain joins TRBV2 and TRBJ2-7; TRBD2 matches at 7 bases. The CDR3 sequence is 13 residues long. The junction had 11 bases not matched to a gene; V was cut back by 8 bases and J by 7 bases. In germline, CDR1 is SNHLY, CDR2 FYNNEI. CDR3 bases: TGTGCCAGCTCCGAATTGGAGGGAGGGGAGCAGTACTTC. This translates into CASSELEGGEQYF.

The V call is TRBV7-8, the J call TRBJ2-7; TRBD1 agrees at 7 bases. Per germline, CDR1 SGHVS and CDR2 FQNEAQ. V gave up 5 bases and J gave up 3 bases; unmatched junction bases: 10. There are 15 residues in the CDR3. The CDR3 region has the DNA TGTGCCAGCAGCAGGACCGGACAGGTTCGCTACGAGCAGTACTTC. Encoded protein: CASSRTGQVRYEQYF.